This note documents a single TCR beta chain sequence. The antigen is not known. A much larger clone differs from this one at a single base, so this may be a read error. This sample is part of a study of regulatory T cells in long-lasting Graves disease. Findings and limits, study-wide: Persistent cases favored TRBV28, TRBJ1-2 and TRBJ2-5. Persistent Graves' patients possessed reduced TCR diversity relative to recently diagnosed ones. Fewer public clonotypes were shared by new patients (around 1,000) than by persistent patients (about 3,000).

Trimming at V came to 5 bases and at J to 7 bases, leaving 10 bases not matched to a gene. Per germline, CDR1 SGHAT and CDR2 FQNNGV. This CDR3 spans 14 amino acids. Indicated time point: newly diagnosed GD, antithyroid drugs for less than 3 months. From PBMCs, RNA was extracted and then used to make the TCR library. Arm-PCR of CDR3 regions and iRepertoire HTBI primers were used to build TCR beta libraries. TCRdb recomputed calls from the multiplex PCR reads with MiXCR, one row per CDR3 protein. Here the sample spans hundreds of thousands of distinct CDR3 sequences, approximately 15% being singletons. These data also formed part of another study, on T cells in Graves' hyperthyroidism and ophthalmopathy.

The TCR originated in a man in his forties with Graves disease. The chain links TRBV11-2 to TRBJ2-7; 8 bases match TRBD2. The sequenced sample was peripheral blood mononuclear cells (PBMCs), obtained at new diagnosis, from a patient treated with antithyroid drugs. The chain's CDR3 is CASSRLASYNEQYF. CDR3 DNA: TGTGCCAGCAGCCGACTAGCGTCCTACAATGAGCAGTACTTC.